These 10 T cell receptor beta chains share one sample of origin, sequenced in a study of blood T cell repertoires in COVID-19. Assay used: immunoSEQ multiplex PCR; TCRdb lists only in-frame clones, some missing. This sample carries about 200,000 clones, 70% to 85% of them seen once, and the ten largest clones take roughly 13%. Sequences were obtained from peripheral blood. The receptor set was obtained from a human donor in a cohort sampled during active COVID-19.

This clone appeared many times. The V call is TRBV6-5, the J call TRBJ1-5; 7 nucleotides line up with TRBD1. The V segment lost 0 bases and the J segment 5 bases; nucleotides outside the gene matches: 1. Germline V CDR1 and CDR2: MNHEY, SVGAGI. CDR3 size: 14 residues. The CDR3 spells CASSYSRGDQPQHF. The CDR3 region has the DNA TGTGCCAGCAGTTACTCCAGGGGGGATCAGCCCCAGCATTTT.

The genes are TRBV5-1 and TRBJ1-1; TRBD1 might be the D (5 bases). V was trimmed by 5 bases and J by 3 bases, leaving 26 bases between them. CDR1 is SGHRS and CDR2 is YFSETQ in the germline V gene. The CDR3 covers 18 residues. CDR3: CASRARLRGLADYTEAFF. As DNA, the CDR3 is TGCGCCAGCAGGGCCCGTTTAAGGGGTTTAGCCGATTACACTGAAGCTTTCTTT.

The V call is TRBV6-5, the J call TRBJ2-1, with D unresolved. In germline, CDR1 is MNHEY, CDR2 SVGAGI. The CDR3 sequence is 15 residues long. V lost 0 bases and J 4 bases, leaving 10 bases between the germline ends. In DNA, the CDR3 is TGTGCCAGCAGTTACTCAGCACCTATTTACAATGAGCAGTTCTTC. It encodes CASSYSAPIYNEQFF.

The chain combines TRBV4-2 with TRBJ1-4; D unclear. The V gene lost 0 bases and the J gene lost 6 bases, with 5 bases spanning the gap. Germline values: CDR1 LGHNA, CDR2 YNFKEQ. The CDR3 totals 13 residues. CDR3 region: CASSQESDEKLFF. The CDR3 region has the DNA TGTGCCAGCAGCCAAGAATCGGATGAAAAACTGTTTTTT.

With regard to this clone: Other DNA sequences in this specimen translate into the identical CDR3. The chain combines TRBV10-3 with TRBJ1-1; possibly TRBD1 for D (6 bases). The germline V gene has CDR1 ENHRY and CDR2 SYGVKD. The CDR3 has 14 amino acids. V lost 2 bases, J lost 0 bases, and 7 bases lay in between. CDR3 region: CAISERGMNTEAFF. DNA for the CDR3: TGTGCCATCAGTGAGAGGGGGATGAACACTGAAGCTTTCTTT.

This clone was seen just once. The genes are TRBV19 and TRBJ2-1, with TRBD2 matching 15 bases. Unmatched junction bases numbered 18, after V lost 11 bases and J lost 7 bases. This CDR3 region has 18 residues. Per germline, CDR1 LNHDA and CDR2 SQIVND (reference sequence). CDR3 in DNA: TGTGCCGCCCGCGGGACGCCGGGACTAGCGGGAGGTCCAAATGAGCAGTTCTTC. It is translated as CAARGTPGLAGGPNEQFF.

This chain links TRBV6-5 with TRBJ1-4, with a possible D match to TRBD1 (5 bases). V dropped 0 bases and J dropped 6 bases, with 14 bases sitting between them. The V gene's germline CDR1 is MNHEY and CDR2 SVGAGI. The CDR3 covers 16 residues. The CDR3 loop reads CASSYSSRREDEKLFF. The DNA of the CDR3 is TGTGCCAGCAGTTACTCGAGTCGCAGGGAAGATGAAAAACTGTTTTTT.

The V and J genes are TRBV7-9 and TRBJ1-4; D gene unclear. CDR3 length equals 13 residues. CDR1 SEHNR and CDR2 FQNEAQ come from the germline V gene (reference sequence). V shed 1 base and J shed 8 bases, with 8 bases lying between them. In DNA, the CDR3 is TGTGCCAGCAGCTTAGTGGGGAGGGAAAAACTGTTTTTT. Its protein product is CASSLVGREKLFF.

V usage is TRBV6-5 and J usage is TRBJ1-1, with TRBD1 identical over 8 bases. Germline trimming cut 4 bases from V and 4 bases from J; bases unmatched to any gene: 5. The CDR3 consists of 14 residues. In germline, CDR1 is MNHEY, CDR2 SVGAGI. In DNA, the CDR3 is TGTGCCAGCAGTTCGACAGGGGCAGCCACTGAAGCTTTCTTT. This gives the protein CASSSTGAATEAFF.

The chain employs TRBV19 and TRBJ2-2, with D possibly being TRBD1 (6 bases). Per the germline V gene, CDR1 is LNHDA and CDR2 is SQIVND (reference sequence). The CDR3 extends over 15 amino acids. Trimming took off 8 bases at V and 4 bases at J, with 17 bases between the two ends. CDR3 in DNA: TGTGCCAGTTGGGAGACAGGACGCAGCACCGGGGAGCTGTTTTTT. Amino acid sequence: CASWETGRSTGELFF.